A single sample is the source of the 25 T cell receptor beta chains below, sequenced in a study of PD-L1 blockade in urothelial cancer. The method was immunoSEQ multiplex PCR; TCRdb's version includes in-frame clones alone and lacks a portion of them. The top ten clones hold about 2.6% of a sample with under 120,000 clones, under 85% of them seen once. This sample comprised PBMCs, obtained around atezolizumab (anti-PD-L1) treatment. Receptor source: a man aged 50 or older with urothelial cancer.

The genes are TRBV18 and TRBJ2-5; TRBD1 agrees at 7 bases. The CDR3 has 16 residues. Germline V CDR1 and CDR2: KGHSH, LQKENI. The V gene end was trimmed by 1 base and the J gene end by 4 bases; junction bases not matched to a gene: 9. For the CDR3, the DNA is TGTGCCAGCTCACCACGGGCCCCAGGGGGAGCAGAGACCCAGTACTTC. Translating gives CASSPRAPGGAETQYF. Based on the CDR3 plus reference TRBV18 and TRBJ2-5, the full variable domain is NAGVMQNPRHLVRRRGQEARLRCSPMKGHSHVYWYRQLPEEGLKFMVYLQKENIIDESGMPKERFSAEFPKEGPSILRIQQVVRGDSAAYFCASSPRAPGGAETQYFGPGTRLLVL.

This clone was seen only a few times. The rearrangement uses TRBV5-1 and TRBJ2-5; D is perhaps TRBD2 (5 bases). The CDR3 spans 13 residues. CDR1 and CDR2 (germline): SGHRS, YFSETQ. Trimming cost V 4 bases and J 2 bases, with 9 bases left between them. Here the CDR3 DNA reads TGCGCCAGCAGCGGGGAGCTACAAGAGACCCAGTACTTC. It is translated as CASSGELQETQYF.

V usage is TRBV5-5 and J usage is TRBJ1-5; TRBD1 is a possible D gene (5 bases). The CDR3 loop spans 14 amino acids. Between the trimmed V and J ends, which lost 6 bases and 5 bases, there was a span of 15 bases. Germline lookup yields CDR1 SGHKS and CDR2 YYEKEE (reference sequence). The CDR3 loop reads CASNTMGGDQPQHF. CDR3 DNA sequence: TGTGCCAGCAACACCATGGGGGGGGATCAGCCCCAGCATTTT.

J is TRBJ2-7 and V is TRBV15, with D tentatively TRBD2 (6 bases). V was clipped by 0 bases and J by 3 bases, with 12 bases between them. The CDR3 runs 15 residues. Germline CDR1 reads LNHNV; CDR2 reads YYDKDF (reference sequence). The CDR3 DNA follows: TGTGCCACCAGCAGAGATAGTAGCGGTAACTACGAGCAGTACTTC. Translating gives CATSRDSSGNYEQYF.

In its sample, this clone was seen once. The chain carries TRBV7-9 and TRBJ2-5; TRBD1 might be the D (6 bases). Deletions cut 5 bases from V and 3 bases from J, with 19 bases between. The CDR3 runs to 16 residues. Germline lookup yields CDR1 SEHNR and CDR2 FQNEAQ (reference sequence). CDR3 in amino acids: CASSPPSRGAKETQYF. CDR3 sequence (DNA): TGTGCCAGCAGCCCACCATCCAGGGGAGCTAAAGAGACCCAGTACTTC. The whole variable domain, remainder taken from reference TRBV7-9 and TRBJ2-5, is DTGVSQNPRHKITKRGQNVTFRCDPISEHNRLYWYRQTLGQGPEFLTYFQNEAQLEKSRLLSDRFSAERPKGSFSTLEIQRTEQGDSAMYLCASSPPSRGAKETQYFGPGTRLLVL.

The chain has TRBV30 and TRBJ1-4, with D perhaps matching TRBD1 (5 bases). Germline values: CDR1 GTSNPN, CDR2 SVGIG (reference sequence). V dropped 2 bases and J dropped 5 bases, with 6 bases sitting between them. The CDR3 has 12 amino acids. The CDR3 coding sequence is TGTGCCTGGAGTTACAGGAATGAAAAACTGTTTTTT. Amino acids: CAWSYRNEKLFF. Variable domain in full (rest from reference TRBV30 and TRBJ1-4): SQTIHQWPATLVQPVGSPLSLECTVEGTSNPNLYWYRQAAGRGLQLLFYSVGIGQISSEVPQNLSASRPQDRQFILSSKKLLLSDSGFYLCAWSYRNEKLFFGSGTQLSVL.

Of note for this clone: An end of the junction differs from the germline gene, which may be a read error. The CDR3 is CASSDPPGTGGETQYF. Here the CDR3 DNA reads TGTGCTAGCAGCGACCCGCCAGGGACAGGGGGAGAGACCCAGTACTTC. The chain recombines TRBV7-7 with TRBJ2-5, with 11 nucleotides matching TRBD1. The CDR3 consists of 16 residues. CDR1 and CDR2 from the germline V gene are SSHAT and FNYEAQ (reference sequence). The variable domain in full, completed from reference TRBV7-7 and TRBJ2-5, reads GAGVSQSPRYKVTKRGQDVTLRCDPISSHATLYWYQQALGQGPEFLTYFNYEAQPDKSGLPSDRFSAERPEGSISTLTIQRTEQRDSAMYRCASSDPPGTGGETQYFGPGTRLLVL.

This chain uses TRBV18 with TRBJ2-6; weak D call: TRBD2 (6 bases). This CDR3 comprises 17 residues. The germline V and J ends were trimmed by 2 bases and 4 bases, with 15 bases remaining between them. Germline CDR1 reads KGHSH; CDR2 reads LQKENI. The CDR3 loop is CASSPNRGLKGANVLTF. DNA for the CDR3: TGTGCCAGCTCACCAAATCGGGGGTTAAAGGGGGCCAACGTCCTGACTTTC.

The chain carries TRBV7-6 and TRBJ2-5; 9 bases agree with TRBD2. With V trimmed by 1 base and J by 7 bases, 7 bases remained unmatched. This CDR3 has 15 residues. Germline V gene sequence: CDR1 SGHVS, CDR2 FNYEAQ. CDR3 nucleotides: TGTGCCAGCAGCTTAGTGTTAGCGGGAGAAGGGACCCAGTACTTC. This sequence encodes CASSLVLAGEGTQYF. Variable domain in full (rest from reference TRBV7-6 and TRBJ2-5): GAGVSQSPRYKVTKRGQDVALRCDPISGHVSLYWYRQALGQGPEFLTYFNYEAQQDKSGLPNDRFSAERPEGSISTLTIQRTEQRDSAMYRCASSLVLAGEGTQYFGPGTRLLVL.

This clone was found once. The chain employs TRBV7-9 and TRBJ2-7; TRBD2 matches 11 bases. The ends lost 7 bases at V and 1 base at J; junction bases unmatched: 6. The germline gives CDR1 SEHNR, CDR2 FQNEAQ (reference sequence). The CDR3 sequence is 15 residues long. The CDR3 here is CASKGTSGQSYEQYF. As DNA, the CDR3 is TGTGCCAGCAAAGGGACTAGCGGTCAATCCTACGAGCAGTACTTC.

This rearrangement joins TRBV7-9 to TRBJ1-1, with D possibly matching TRBD1 (5 bases). The CDR3 extends over 16 amino acids. The germline CDR1 and CDR2 sequences are SEHNR and FQNEAQ (reference sequence). Trimming cost V 4 bases and J 0 bases, with 15 bases left between them. For the CDR3, the DNA is TGTGCCAGCAGCTACGGGCGGGGGGTTTTGAACACTGAAGCTTTCTTT. Its protein product is CASSYGRGVLNTEAFF.

The V and J genes are TRBV6-4 and TRBJ2-5, with a tentative D call TRBD1 (5 bases). CDR1 is MRHNA and CDR2 is SNTAGT in the germline V gene. The CDR3 runs to 11 residues. Trimming cost V 5 bases and J 5 bases, with 6 bases left between them. The CDR3 protein is CASSKGETQYF. The DNA for the CDR3 is TGTGCCAGCAGTAAGGGGGAGACCCAGTACTTC.

This clone has only one observation. The chain employs TRBV19 and TRBJ1-1, with no clear D. The CDR3 length is 13 residues. The V gene lost 3 bases and the J gene lost 1 base, with 6 bases spanning the gap. Per germline, CDR1 LNHDA and CDR2 SQIVND (reference sequence). The CDR3 DNA follows: TGTGCCAGTAGTATTCAGAAGAACACTGAAGCTTTCTTT. Amino acids: CASSIQKNTEAFF. Together with reference TRBV19 and TRBJ1-1, the CDR3 gives the full variable domain: DGGITQSPKYLFRKEGQNVTLSCEQNLNHDAMYWYRQDPGQGLRLIYYSQIVNDFQKGDIAEGYSVSREKKESFPLTVTSAQKNPTAFYLCASSIQKNTEAFFGQGTRLTVV.

The V call is TRBV10-3, the J call TRBJ1-4; the D gene is possibly TRBD1 (6 bases). Germline V gene data show CDR1 as ENHRY and CDR2 as SYGVKD. Trimming cost V 6 bases and J 0 bases, with 8 bases left between them. CDR3 size: 14 residues. CDR3 sequence: CAISGTSTNEKLFF. The CDR3 DNA reads as TGTGCCATCAGCGGGACATCAACTAATGAAAAACTGTTTTTT.

This chain uses TRBV2 with TRBJ2-2; 8 nucleotides line up with TRBD1. Trimming removed 5 bases from V and 4 bases from J; junction bases left unmatched: 3. This CDR3 contains 14 residues. Looked up from germline, CDR1 is SNHLY and CDR2 is FYNNEI. The CDR3 protein is CASSRQGFTGELFF. The CDR3, as DNA: TGTGCCAGCAGTCGACAGGGGTTCACCGGGGAGCTGTTTTTT.

This clone appeared many times. The chain employs TRBV2 and TRBJ1-4; no definite D call. The CDR3 has 14 residues. Germline V gene lookup returns CDR1 SNHLY and CDR2 FYNNEI. Deletions cut 4 bases from V and 8 bases from J, with 14 bases between. CDR3 region: CASSVQASGEKLFF. The DNA of the CDR3 is TGTGCCAGCAGTGTTCAGGCCTCGGGGGAAAAACTGTTTTTT.

The V call is TRBV18, the J call TRBJ2-2, with D unclear. Germline loops: CDR1 KGHSH, CDR2 LQKENI. The length of the CDR3 is 12 residues. Trimming left V 3 bases short and J 6 bases short, with 5 bases between. CDR3 DNA sequence: TGTGCCAGCTCACCCTTTTCCGGGGAGCTGTTTTTT. Encoded protein: CASSPFSGELFF.

V usage is TRBV10-2 and J usage is TRBJ1-1; no reliable D call. The V end was cut by 6 bases, the J end by 0 bases, with 8 bases between. This CDR3 spans 13 amino acids. The germline V gene encodes CDR1 WSHSY and CDR2 SAAADI. The CDR3 DNA reads TGCGCCAGCAGCCTACAGATGAACACTGAAGCTTTCTTT. Residues: CASSLQMNTEAFF.

V gene TRBV6-1 combines with J gene TRBJ2-1; weak D call: TRBD1 (6 bases). Trimming cost V 1 base and J 9 bases, with 10 bases left between them. The CDR3 runs to 13 residues. Germline values: CDR1 MNHNS, CDR2 SASEGT. CDR3 loop: CASSEGRGSEQFF. As DNA, the CDR3 is TGTGCCAGCAGTGAAGGCAGGGGCAGTGAGCAGTTCTTC.

The chain uses TRBV5-4 and TRBJ2-7, with 9 bases lining up with TRBD1. This CDR3 contains 16 residues. After removal of 9 bases from V and 2 bases from J, the junction contained 15 bases not matched to a gene. Germline V CDR1 and CDR2: SGHNT, YYREEE (reference sequence). CDR3: CATSSGTGSGTYEQYF. The CDR3 DNA reads as TGTGCCACTTCAAGTGGGACAGGGAGTGGCACCTACGAGCAGTACTTC.

The chain combines TRBV5-6 with TRBJ1-3; tentative D call: TRBD1 (5 bases). Germline V gene lookup returns CDR1 SGHDT and CDR2 YYEEEE. V lost 3 bases and J 0 bases, leaving 7 bases between the germline ends. This CDR3 has 14 amino acids. CDR3 sequence: CASSSGGSGNTIYF. The DNA of the CDR3 is TGTGCCAGCAGCTCGGGGGGCTCTGGAAACACCATATATTTT.

V is TRBV7-2 and J is TRBJ2-5, with D possibly TRBD2 on 5 matching bases. In germline, CDR1 is SGHTA, CDR2 FQGNSA. This CDR3 has 16 amino acids. V was trimmed by 1 base and J by 2 bases, leaving 14 bases between them. CDR3 DNA sequence: TGTGCCAGCAGCTTAGGAGGGTCCGGGAATCAAGAGACCCAGTACTTC. It encodes CASSLGGSGNQETQYF.

The CDR3 spells CASSYLAGLGETQYF. The CDR3 DNA sequence: TGCGCCAGCAGCTATCTGGCAGGGCTTGGAGAGACCCAGTACTTC. The genes are TRBV5-1 and TRBJ2-5, with D possibly matching TRBD1 (5 bases). The V gene's germline CDR1 is SGHRS and CDR2 YFSETQ. The CDR3 runs 15 residues. V was cut by 3 bases and J by 4 bases, with 16 bases left in between.

This rearrangement joins TRBV9 to TRBJ1-6; 10 bases are shared with TRBD1. The germline V gene has CDR1 SGDLS and CDR2 YYNGEE. V gave up 0 bases and J gave up 13 bases; unmatched junction bases: 4. The CDR3 is 14 residues long. CDR3 bases: TGTGCCAGCAGCGTAGATCTGGGACAGGGGCCCCTCCACTTT. This encodes CASSVDLGQGPLHF.

This clone was observed a few times. The rearrangement links TRBV5-1 to TRBJ1-2, with 9 nucleotides matching TRBD1. The trim removed 3 bases at V and 2 bases at J, leaving 5 bases unmatched. The CDR3 covers 15 residues. Germline CDR1 is SGHRS and CDR2 is YFSETQ. The CDR3 sequence: CASSWGDRVNYGYTF. Written as DNA, the CDR3 is TGCGCCAGCAGCTGGGGGGACAGGGTGAACTATGGCTACACCTTC.